The source of this TCR beta chain is a study of Ad26.COV2.S vaccination and SARS-CoV-2 variants. Turning to the study itself: Intramuscularly, Ad26.COV2.S was given either once or twice, 56 days apart.

Clones were read by immunoSEQ multiplex PCR, and TCRdb kept only the in-frame ones, dropping some. The sample yields 350,000 to 450,000 clones, 92% seen once. Study results and caveats: Non-spike TCR breadth showed similarity between vaccine and placebo recipients. There was a possibility that the TCR breadth and depth analyses underestimated total T cell responses.

With respect to this clone: The antigen is unknown.

The CDR3 extends over 16 amino acids. V lost 4 bases and J lost 0; bases outside the gene matches: 5. Germline V gene data show CDR1 as KGHSH and CDR2 as LQKENI. Sample treatment: some 20 received Ad26.COV2.S at low or high dose, single or two shots; about 5 received placebo; per-sample allocation not given. All samples were drawn on day 63, counting from the first vaccine or placebo injection. Cohort 1b enrolled adults aged 18-55 years in Boston. The chain recombines TRBV18 with TRBJ1-3, with TRBD1 identical over 8 bases. This sequence was found in a person aged 18-65 years who received the Ad26.COV2.S COVID-19 vaccine or a placebo. The sequencing used peripheral blood, collected in a trial of Ad26.COV2.S vaccine versus placebo. The CDR3 protein is CASSRTTGGSGNTIYF. The CDR3 DNA follows: TGTGCCAGCTCACGGACAACAGGGGGCTCTGGAAACACCATATATTTT.